This passage covers 15 T cell receptor beta chains from one sample sequenced in a study of blood T cell repertoires in COVID-19. Produced via immunoSEQ multiplex PCR; TCRdb's table is partial and in-frame only. The profile shows about 130,000 clones, 84% of them singletons. The sequenced material came from peripheral blood. The source is a woman aged 25-40 years who had recovered from COVID-19.

CDR3 nucleotide sequence: TGTGCCAGCAGCGTAGCGAGTTTGGGGCAGGGCGACACAGATACGCAGTATTTT. Translating gives CASSVASLGQGDTDTQYF. The genes are TRBV9 and TRBJ2-3; D is possibly TRBD1 (5 bases). This CDR3 has 18 residues. Per the germline V gene, CDR1 is SGDLS and CDR2 is YYNGEE. Trimming left V 0 bases short and J 2 bases short, with 19 bases between.

The CDR3 loop reads CASSGTGEYQETQYF. CDR3 DNA sequence: TGTGCCAGCAGCGGGACAGGGGAATACCAAGAGACCCAGTACTTC. V is TRBV5-4 and J is TRBJ2-5; 10 bases line up with TRBD1. The trim removed 4 bases at V and 0 bases at J, leaving 3 bases unmatched. This CDR3 region has 15 residues. Germline CDR1 SGHNT, CDR2 YYREEE (reference sequence).

V and J are TRBV5-8 and TRBJ1-2; a possible D gene is TRBD1 (5 bases). The CDR3 is made up of 13 amino acids. Germline V CDR1 and CDR2: SGHTS, YDEGEE. V lost 7 bases, J lost 7 bases, and 17 bases lay in between. As DNA, the CDR3 is TGTGCCAGCGAAAGCACCGGGGGTGGTGGCTACACCTTC. This encodes CASESTGGGGYTF. Full variable domain (outside the CDR3, taken from reference TRBV5-8 and TRBJ1-2): EAGVTQSPTHLIKTRGQQATLRCSPISGHTSVYWYQQALGLGLQFLLWYDEGEERNRGNFPPRFSGRQFPNYSSELNVNALELEDSALYLCASESTGGGGYTFGSGTRLTVV.

The chain couples TRBV5-4 to TRBJ1-2; 7 positions agree with TRBD1. This CDR3 region has 14 residues. V shed 4 bases, J shed 0 bases, and the junction held 3 bases outside the gene matches. Per the germline V gene, CDR1 is SGHNT and CDR2 is YYREEE (reference sequence). The CDR3 sequence is CASSEGTANYGYTF. Written as DNA, the CDR3 is TGTGCCAGCAGCGAAGGGACAGCTAACTATGGCTACACCTTC.

The chain has TRBV19 and TRBJ2-1, with 9 positions matching TRBD1. From germline, CDR1 is LNHDA and CDR2 SQIVND (reference sequence). The CDR3 extends over 14 amino acids. V trimming: 5 bases; J trimming: 6 bases; junction bases outside the gene matches: 5. This chain's CDR3 is CASSFLTGGNEQFF. The CDR3 DNA follows: TGTGCCAGTAGTTTCTTGACAGGGGGCAATGAGCAGTTCTTC.

The rearrangement uses TRBV19 and TRBJ1-4; D is undetermined. CDR3 length: 15 amino acids. Trimming stripped 5 bases from V and 5 bases from J, with 15 bases between. Germline V gene lookup returns CDR1 LNHDA and CDR2 SQIVND (reference sequence). CDR3 sequence: CASSPPGSENEKLFF. In DNA, the CDR3 is TGTGCCAGTAGTCCGCCGGGATCCGAAAATGAAAAACTGTTTTTT.

As for this clone: Other nucleotide sequences in the sample specify the same CDR3. The genes are TRBV30 and TRBJ1-1; the D gene is possibly TRBD1 (5 bases). V was pared by 0 bases and J by 1 base, with 6 bases between. Germline V lookup: CDR1 GTSNPN, CDR2 SVGIG (reference sequence). This CDR3 is built from 13 residues. CDR3 DNA sequence: TGTGCCTGGAGTGTTAGGGGGAACACTGAAGCTTTCTTT. As protein: CAWSVRGNTEAFF.

This sequence joins TRBV2 and TRBJ1-6, with a possible D match to TRBD1 (6 bases). CDR1 is SNHLY and CDR2 is FYNNEI in the germline V gene. V dropped 7 bases and J dropped 0 bases, with 16 bases sitting between them. The CDR3 is 17 residues long. The DNA for the CDR3 is TGTGCCAGCATCCTCAAACTCAGGGGCTCCTATAATTCACCCCTCCACTTT. This sequence encodes CASILKLRGSYNSPLHF.

The sample holds one count of this clone. V is TRBV11-2 and J is TRBJ1-2; weak D call: TRBD1 (5 bases). V dropped 3 bases and J dropped 4 bases, with 12 bases sitting between them. The CDR3 runs to 14 residues. Looked up from germline, CDR1 is SGHAT and CDR2 is FQNNGV. Written as DNA, the CDR3 is TGTGCCAGCAGCTTGGGGCGACCAAGCTATGGCTACACCTTC. Encoded protein: CASSLGRPSYGYTF.

The chain employs TRBV24-1 and TRBJ2-2; a weak D match, TRBD2 (6 bases). Germline V gene sequence: CDR1 KGHDR, CDR2 SFDVKD. V was trimmed by 4 bases and J by 7 bases, leaving 9 bases between them. CDR3 length: 13 amino acids. CDR3 protein: CATSDSTSGELFF. The CDR3 DNA sequence: TGTGCCACCAGTGACTCGACTAGCGGGGAGCTGTTTTTT.

J is TRBJ1-1 and V is TRBV11-2, with TRBD1 as a possible D gene (6 bases). CDR1 is SGHAT and CDR2 is FQNNGV in the germline V gene. The CDR3 is 16 residues long. V was cut by 4 bases and J by 3 bases, with 18 bases left in between. The CDR3 DNA sequence: TGTGCCAGCAGCTCTAGGGGGAGGGGATGGGACACTGAAGCTTTCTTT. It codes for CASSSRGRGWDTEAFF.

This clone was seen a few times. The chain links TRBV5-4 to TRBJ2-1; 8 bases are a match to TRBD2. Germline-derived CDR1 and CDR2 are SGHNT and YYREEE (reference sequence). V lost 7 bases and J lost 6; bases outside the gene matches: 6. This CDR3 region has 13 residues. This chain's CDR3 is CASRSGTSNEQFF. In DNA, the CDR3 is TGTGCCAGCCGTAGCGGGACTAGCAATGAGCAGTTCTTC.

The V gene is TRBV18, the J gene TRBJ1-2; D might be TRBD1 (5 bases). V was clipped by 3 bases and J by 0 bases, with 14 bases between them. The germline V gene encodes CDR1 KGHSH and CDR2 LQKENI. CDR3 size: 16 residues. The CDR3 sequence: CASSPPKTDTNYGYTF. DNA of the CDR3: TGTGCCAGCTCACCTCCCAAGACAGACACTAACTATGGCTACACCTTC.

J is TRBJ1-1 and V is TRBV9; D is unresolved. Trimming stripped 4 bases from V and 4 bases from J, with 11 bases between. Germline V gene sequence: CDR1 SGDLS, CDR2 YYNGEE. The CDR3 is made up of 13 amino acids. The CDR3 nucleotides read TGTGCCAGCAGCCTGGGCACCGTCACTGAAGCTTTCTTT. Translating gives CASSLGTVTEAFF.

The rearrangement joins TRBV2 to TRBJ1-5; 10 nucleotides align to TRBD1. The germline CDR1 and CDR2 sequences are SNHLY and FYNNEI. The CDR3 is made up of 16 amino acids. Trimming at V came to 6 bases and at J to 3 bases, leaving 8 bases not matched to a gene. In nucleotides, the CDR3 is TGTGCCAGCAGGCTCGGGACAGGGGAGGACAATCAGCCCCAGCATTTT. It translates to CASRLGTGEDNQPQHF.